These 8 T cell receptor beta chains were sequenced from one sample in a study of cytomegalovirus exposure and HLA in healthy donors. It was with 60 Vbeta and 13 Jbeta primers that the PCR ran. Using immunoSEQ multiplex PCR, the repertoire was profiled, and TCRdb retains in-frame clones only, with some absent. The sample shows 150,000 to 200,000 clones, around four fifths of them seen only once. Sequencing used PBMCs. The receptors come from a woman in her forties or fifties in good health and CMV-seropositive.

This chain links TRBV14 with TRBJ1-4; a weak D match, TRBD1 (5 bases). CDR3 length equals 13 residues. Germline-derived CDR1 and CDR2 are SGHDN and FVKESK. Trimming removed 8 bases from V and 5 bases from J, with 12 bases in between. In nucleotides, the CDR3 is TGTGCCAGCGCCCGCAAGGGGAATGAAAAACTGTTTTTT. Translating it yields CASARKGNEKLFF.

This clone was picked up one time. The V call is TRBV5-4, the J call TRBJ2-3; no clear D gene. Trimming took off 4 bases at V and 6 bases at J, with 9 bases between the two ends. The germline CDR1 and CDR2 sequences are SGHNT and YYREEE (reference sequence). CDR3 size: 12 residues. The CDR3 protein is CASSLSRDTQYF. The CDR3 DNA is TGTGCCAGCAGCCTCTCTAGGGATACGCAGTATTTT.

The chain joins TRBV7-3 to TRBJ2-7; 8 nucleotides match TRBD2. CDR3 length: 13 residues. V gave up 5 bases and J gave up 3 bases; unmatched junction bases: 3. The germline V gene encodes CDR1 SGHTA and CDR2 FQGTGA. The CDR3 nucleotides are TGTGCCAGCAGCCCGGGACTAGGCTACGAGCAGTACTTC. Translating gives CASSPGLGYEQYF.

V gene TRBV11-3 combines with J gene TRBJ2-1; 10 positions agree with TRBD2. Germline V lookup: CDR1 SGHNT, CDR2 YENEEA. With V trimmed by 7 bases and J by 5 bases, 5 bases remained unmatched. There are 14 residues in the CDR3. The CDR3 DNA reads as TGTGCCAGCACCCTAGCGGGGGTAAACAATGAGCAGTTCTTC. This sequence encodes CASTLAGVNNEQFF. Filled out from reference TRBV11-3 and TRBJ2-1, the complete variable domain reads EAGVVQSPRYKIIEKKQPVAFWCNPISGHNTLYWYLQNLGQGPELLIRYENEEAVDDSQLPKDRFSAERLKGVDSTLKIQPAELGDSAVYLCASTLAGVNNEQFFGPGTRLTVL.

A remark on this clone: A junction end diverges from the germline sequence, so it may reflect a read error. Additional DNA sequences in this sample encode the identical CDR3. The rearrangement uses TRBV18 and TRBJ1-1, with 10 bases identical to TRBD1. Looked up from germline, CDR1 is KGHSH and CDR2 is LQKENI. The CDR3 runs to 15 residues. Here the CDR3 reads CASSSLPSGQGEAFF. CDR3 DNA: TGCGCCAGCTCGTCCCTTCCCTCGGGACAGGGGGAAGCTTTCTTT.

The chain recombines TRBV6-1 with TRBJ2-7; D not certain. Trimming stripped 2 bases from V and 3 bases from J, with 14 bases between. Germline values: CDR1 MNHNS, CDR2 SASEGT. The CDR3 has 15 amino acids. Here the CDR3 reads CASSESQVNLYEQYF. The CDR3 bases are TGTGCCAGCAGTGAAAGTCAGGTCAATCTCTACGAGCAGTACTTC.

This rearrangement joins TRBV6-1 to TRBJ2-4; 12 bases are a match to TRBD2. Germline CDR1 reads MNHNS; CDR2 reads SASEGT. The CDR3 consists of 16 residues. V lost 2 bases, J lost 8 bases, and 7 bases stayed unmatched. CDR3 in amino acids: CASSERASGGADIQYF. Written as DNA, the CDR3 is TGTGCCAGCAGTGAAAGGGCTAGCGGGGGGGCGGACATTCAGTACTTC.

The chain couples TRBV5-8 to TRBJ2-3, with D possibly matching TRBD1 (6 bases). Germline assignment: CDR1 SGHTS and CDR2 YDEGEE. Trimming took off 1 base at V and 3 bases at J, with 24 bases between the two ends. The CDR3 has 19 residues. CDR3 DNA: TGTGCCAGCAGCTTGTTACGACAGGCTCGCCTCAAAGGGACAGATACGCAGTATTTT. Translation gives CASSLLRQARLKGTDTQYF.